This TCR beta chain comes out of a study of CD8 T cells in Susac syndrome. Germline CDR1 reads SQVTM; CDR2 reads ANQGSEA. V lost 4 bases and J lost 3; bases outside the gene matches: 3. The CDR3 runs 13 residues. Random hexamers were used to reverse transcribe about 0.45 to 1 ug of RNA. TCRdb called the immunoSEQ multiplex PCR reads again in MiXCR, with one record for every CDR3 protein. The sample contains some 100,000 distinct CDR3 sequences, around 90% of which appear only once. The chain couples TRBV29-1 to TRBJ2-3; TRBD1 agrees at 8 bases. Sequencing used CD8+ T cells from PBMCs. This receptor was obtained from a human donor in good health. The DNA of the CDR3 is TGCAGCGTTGGGACAGGGTCTACAGATACGCAGTATTTT. It is translated as CSVGTGSTDTQYF.